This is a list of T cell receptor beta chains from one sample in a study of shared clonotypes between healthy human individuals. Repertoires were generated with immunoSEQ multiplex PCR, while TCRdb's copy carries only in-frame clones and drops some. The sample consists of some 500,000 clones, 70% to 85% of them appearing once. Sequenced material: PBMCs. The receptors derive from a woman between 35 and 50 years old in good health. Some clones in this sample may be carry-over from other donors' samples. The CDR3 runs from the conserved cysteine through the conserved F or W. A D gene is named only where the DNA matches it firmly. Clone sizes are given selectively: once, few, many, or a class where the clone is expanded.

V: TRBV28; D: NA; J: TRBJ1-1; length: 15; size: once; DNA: TGTGCCAGCATCCCCGGGGTCCGGGGGGGGGATGAAGCTTTCTTT; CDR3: CASIPGVRGGDEAFF
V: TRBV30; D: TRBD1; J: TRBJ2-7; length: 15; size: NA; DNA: TGTGCCTGGAGGGCCGTAGGACAGGGCCCCTACGAGCAGTACTTC; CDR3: CAWRAVGQGPYEQYF
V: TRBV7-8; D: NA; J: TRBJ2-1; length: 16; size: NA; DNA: TGTGCCAGCAGCTTAGTTTGGACTACCCTATACAATGAGCAGTTCTTC; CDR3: CASSLVWTTLYNEQFF
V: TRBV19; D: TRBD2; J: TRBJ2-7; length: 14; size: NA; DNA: TGTGCCAGTAGTATCCTGGCCGGGAGGTACGAGCAGTACTTC; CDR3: CASSILAGRYEQYF
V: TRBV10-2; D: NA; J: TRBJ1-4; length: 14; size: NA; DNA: TGCGCCAGCAGTGAGGTGGAGACTAATGAAAAACTGTTTTTT; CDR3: CASSEVETNEKLFF
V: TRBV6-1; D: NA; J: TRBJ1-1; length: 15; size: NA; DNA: TGTGCCAGCAGGCACAGCTATAGGGGTTACACTGAAGCTTTCTTT; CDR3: CASRHSYRGYTEAFF
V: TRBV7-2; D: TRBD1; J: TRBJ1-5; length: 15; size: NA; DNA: TGTGCCAGCAGCCTGGACGGACAGGACCATCAGCCCCAGCATTTT; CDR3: CASSLDGQDHQPQHF
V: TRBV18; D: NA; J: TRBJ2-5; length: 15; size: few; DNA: TGTGCCAGCTCACCACAAAGGGGGGCGGAAGAGACCCAGTACTTC; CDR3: CASSPQRGAEETQYF
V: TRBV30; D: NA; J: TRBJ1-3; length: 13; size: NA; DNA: TGTGCCGGCCCCGGGGGCACTGGAAACACCATATATTTT; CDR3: CAGPGGTGNTIYF
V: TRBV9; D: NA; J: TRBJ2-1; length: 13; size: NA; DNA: TGTGCCAGCAGCCCCGGCAGGGGCAATGAGCAGTTCTTC; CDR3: CASSPGRGNEQFF
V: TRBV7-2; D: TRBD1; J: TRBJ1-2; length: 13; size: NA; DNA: TGTGCCAGCAGCTTCGGGACAGGTCAGGGCTACACCTTC; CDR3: CASSFGTGQGYTF
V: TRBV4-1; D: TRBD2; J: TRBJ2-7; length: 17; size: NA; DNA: TGCGCCAGCAGCCAAGATCGGGGGACTAGCGGGAGGTACGAGCAGTACTTC; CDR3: CASSQDRGTSGRYEQYF
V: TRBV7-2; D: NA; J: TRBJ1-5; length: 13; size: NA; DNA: TGTGCCAGCAGTGAAGCTAGCAATCAGCCCCAGCATTTT; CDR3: CASSEASNQPQHF
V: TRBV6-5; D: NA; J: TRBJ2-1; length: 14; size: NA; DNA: TGTGCCAGCAGCCTTGACCACGGACCTACTGAGCAGTTCTTC; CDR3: CASSLDHGPTEQFF
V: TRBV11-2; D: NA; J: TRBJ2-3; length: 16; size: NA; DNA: TGTGCCAGCAGCTTAGCGGTGGGGGCTTTGACAGATACGCAGTATTTT; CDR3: CASSLAVGALTDTQYF
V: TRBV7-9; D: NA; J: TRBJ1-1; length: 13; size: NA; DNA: TGTGCCAGCAGCTTAAACTCGAACACTGAAGCTTTCTTT; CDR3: CASSLNSNTEAFF
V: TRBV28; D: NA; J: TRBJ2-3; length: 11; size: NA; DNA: TGTGCCAGCAGTGACACAGATACGCAGTATTTT; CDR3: CASSDTDTQYF
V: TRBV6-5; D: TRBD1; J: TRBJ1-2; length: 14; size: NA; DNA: TGTGCCAGCAGTTATCAGGGGGCCGGTTATGGCTACACCTTC; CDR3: CASSYQGAGYGYTF
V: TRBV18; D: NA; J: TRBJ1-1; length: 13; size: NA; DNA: TGTGCCAGCTCACCAATAGGGAACACTGAAGCTTTCTTT; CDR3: CASSPIGNTEAFF
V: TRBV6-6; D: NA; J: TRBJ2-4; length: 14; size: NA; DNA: TGTGCCAGCAGTTACTCTTTGGGGGGATACATTCAGTACTTC; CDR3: CASSYSLGGYIQYF
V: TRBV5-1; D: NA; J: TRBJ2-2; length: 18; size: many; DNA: TGCGCCAGCAGCCCCCAGTTCTCGGGTAAGCGAGACACCGGGGAGCTGTTTTTT; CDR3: CASSPQFSGKRDTGELFF
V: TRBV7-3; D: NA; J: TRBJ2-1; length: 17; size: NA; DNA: TGTGCCAGCAGCTTAATCGGGGGCCTAAAGCTCAGAAATGAGCAGTTCTTC; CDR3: CASSLIGGLKLRNEQFF
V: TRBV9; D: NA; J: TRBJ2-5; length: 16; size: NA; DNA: TGTGCCAGCAGCGTGGGGGCGGGAGCGAGGCAAGAGACCCAGTACTTC; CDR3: CASSVGAGARQETQYF
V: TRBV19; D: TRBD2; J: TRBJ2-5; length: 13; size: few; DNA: TGTGCCAGTGGACGGGGGGGCGAAGAGACCCAGTACTTC; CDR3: CASGRGGEETQYF
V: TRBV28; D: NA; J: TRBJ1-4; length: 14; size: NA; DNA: TGTGCCAGCAGTTTGCAGGCAGCTAATGAAAAACTGTTTTTT; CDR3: CASSLQAANEKLFF
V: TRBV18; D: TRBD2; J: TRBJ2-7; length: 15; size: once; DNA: TGTGCCAGCTCCCCCAGCGGGAGGGCAACCTACGAGCAGTACTTC; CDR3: CASSPSGRATYEQYF
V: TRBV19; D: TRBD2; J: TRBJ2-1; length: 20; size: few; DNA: TGTGCCAGTAGTATGGGTCCATGGACTAGCGGGAGATCTCCCTACAATGAGCAGTTCTTC; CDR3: CASSMGPWTSGRSPYNEQFF
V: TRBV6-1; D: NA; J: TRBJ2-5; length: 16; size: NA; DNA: TGTGCCAGCAGTGAATTAGGGGAGAGGGGCCAAGAGACCCAGTACTTC; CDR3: CASSELGERGQETQYF
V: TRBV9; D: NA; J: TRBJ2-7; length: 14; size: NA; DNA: TGTGCCAGCAGCGTAACGACAGCCTCCTACGAGCAGTACTTC; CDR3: CASSVTTASYEQYF
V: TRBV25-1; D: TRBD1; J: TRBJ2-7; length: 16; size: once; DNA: TGTGCCAGCAGTGATTGGGGACAGGGGGCCGTCTACGAGCAGTACTTC; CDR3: CASSDWGQGAVYEQYF
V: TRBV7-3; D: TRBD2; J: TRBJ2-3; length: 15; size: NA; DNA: TGTGCCAGCAGCATCCAAGCGGGAATCCCAGATACGCAGTATTTT; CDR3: CASSIQAGIPDTQYF
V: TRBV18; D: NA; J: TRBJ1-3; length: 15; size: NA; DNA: TGTGCCAGCTCACGGCAGCAAATCTCTGGAAACACCATATATTTT; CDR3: CASSRQQISGNTIYF
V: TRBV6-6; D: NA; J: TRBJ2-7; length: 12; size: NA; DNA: TGTGCCAGCAGTTCTGGGACCTACGAGCAGTACTTC; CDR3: CASSSGTYEQYF
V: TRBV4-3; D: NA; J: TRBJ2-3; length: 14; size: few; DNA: TGCGCCAGCAGCCAAGATGCTAGATCAGATACGCAGTATTTT; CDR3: CASSQDARSDTQYF
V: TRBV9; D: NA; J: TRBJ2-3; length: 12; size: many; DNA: TGTGCCAGCAGCATTCAGGGAGATACGCAGTATTTT; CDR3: CASSIQGDTQYF
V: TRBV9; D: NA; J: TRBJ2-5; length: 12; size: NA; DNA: TGTGCCAGCAAAGCGGCCCAAGAGACCCAGTACTTC; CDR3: CASKAAQETQYF
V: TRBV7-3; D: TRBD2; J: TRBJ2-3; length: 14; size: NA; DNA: TGTGCCAGCAGCCAACCGGGACTAGCGGATACGCAGTATTTT; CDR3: CASSQPGLADTQYF
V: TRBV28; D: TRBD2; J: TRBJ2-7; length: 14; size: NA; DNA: TGTGCCAGCACCCCTAGCGGAGCTCCTTACGAGCAGTACTTC; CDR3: CASTPSGAPYEQYF
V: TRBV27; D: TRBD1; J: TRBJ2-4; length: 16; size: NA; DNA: TGTGCCAGCACCGGCCGGGACAGGGGGGACCAAAACATTCAGTACTTC; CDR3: CASTGRDRGDQNIQYF
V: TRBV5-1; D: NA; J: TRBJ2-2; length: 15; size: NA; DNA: TGCGCCAGCAGCTTGGCACTAGTAGGCACCGGGGAGCTGTTTTTT; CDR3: CASSLALVGTGELFF
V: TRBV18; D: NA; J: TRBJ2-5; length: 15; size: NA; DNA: TGTGCCAGCTCACCACCGCAGACTCAAATTGAGACCCAGTACTTC; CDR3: CASSPPQTQIETQYF
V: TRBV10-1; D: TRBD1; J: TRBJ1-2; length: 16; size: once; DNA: TGCGCCAGCAGTGTCGGACAGGTACCTTTTAACTATGGCTACACCTTC; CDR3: CASSVGQVPFNYGYTF
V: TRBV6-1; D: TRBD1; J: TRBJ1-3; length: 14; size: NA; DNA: TGTGCCGGGACACAGGGGGAGGTTGGAAACACCATATATTTT; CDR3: CAGTQGEVGNTIYF
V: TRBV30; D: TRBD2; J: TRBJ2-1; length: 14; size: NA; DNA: TGTGCCTGGAGTCGGGCTAGCGGGAGGGTTGAGCAGTTCTTC; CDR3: CAWSRASGRVEQFF
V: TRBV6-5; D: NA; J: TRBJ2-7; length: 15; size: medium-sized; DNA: TGTGCCAGCAGCGTCTCTACGGACTCATCCTACGAGCAGTACTTC; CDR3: CASSVSTDSSYEQYF
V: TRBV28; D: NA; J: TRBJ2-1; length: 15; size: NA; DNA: TGTGCCAGCAGTTACCCGTTTGGGGGGTTGGGTGAGCAGTTCTTC; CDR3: CASSYPFGGLGEQFF
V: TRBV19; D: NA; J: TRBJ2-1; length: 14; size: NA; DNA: TGTGCCAGTAGTATCCTAGTAACCTACAATGAGCAGTTCTTC; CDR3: CASSILVTYNEQFF
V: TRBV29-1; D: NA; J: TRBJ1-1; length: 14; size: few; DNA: TGCAGCGTTGCGATTGGGAACAGAGACACTGAAGCTTTCTTT; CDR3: CSVAIGNRDTEAFF
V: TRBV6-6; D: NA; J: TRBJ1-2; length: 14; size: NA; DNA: TGTGCCAGCAGTTACCAGGGACGGCACCTCGGCTACACCTTC; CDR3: CASSYQGRHLGYTF
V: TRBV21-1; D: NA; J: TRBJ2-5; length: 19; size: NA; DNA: TGTGCCACCACACCGTTAACTGCTAACCCCCTAACAGCGGGAGAGACCCAGTACTTC; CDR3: CATTPLTANPLTAGETQYF
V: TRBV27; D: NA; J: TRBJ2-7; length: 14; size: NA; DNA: TGTGCCAGCAGTTTATATTCACGACCCTACGAGCAGTACTTC; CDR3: CASSLYSRPYEQYF
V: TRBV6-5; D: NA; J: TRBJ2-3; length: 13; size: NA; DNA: TGTGCCAGCAGTTACGGGAGCACAGATACGCAGTATTTT; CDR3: CASSYGSTDTQYF
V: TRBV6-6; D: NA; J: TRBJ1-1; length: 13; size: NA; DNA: TGTGCCAGCACCTTGGAGGTTTACACTGAAGCTTTCTTT; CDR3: CASTLEVYTEAFF
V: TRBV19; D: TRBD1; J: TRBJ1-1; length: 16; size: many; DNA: TGTGCCAGTAGCCCCACGGACCCGGGACAGGGAACTGAAGCTTTCTTT; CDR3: CASSPTDPGQGTEAFF
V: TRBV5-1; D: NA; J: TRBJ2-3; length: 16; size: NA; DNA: TGCGCCAGCAGCTTGGCCGGGACGGAGGGGGCAGATACGCAGTATTTT; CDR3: CASSLAGTEGADTQYF
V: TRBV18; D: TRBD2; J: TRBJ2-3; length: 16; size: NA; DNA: TGTGCCAGCTCACCGAGAAGACTAGCGGGCACAGATACGCAGTATTTT; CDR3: CASSPRRLAGTDTQYF
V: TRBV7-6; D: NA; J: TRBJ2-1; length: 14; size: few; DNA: TGTGCCAGCAGCTTAATAGGGGATTACAATGAGCAGTTCTTC; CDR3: CASSLIGDYNEQFF
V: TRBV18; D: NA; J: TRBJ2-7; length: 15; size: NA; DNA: TGTGCCAGCTCCCCTAAGGGGCAGGGGGGCTACGAGCAGTACTTC; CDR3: CASSPKGQGGYEQYF
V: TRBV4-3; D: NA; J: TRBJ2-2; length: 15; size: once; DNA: TGCGCCAGCAGCCAAGACCGACTGAACACCGGGGAGCTGTTTTTT; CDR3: CASSQDRLNTGELFF